This T cell receptor (beta chain) was recorded in a study of shared clonotypes between healthy human individuals. The naive CD8 population came from CD45RO-negative cells selected for CCR7, without terminally differentiated effector memory CD45RA+ cells. Assay used: immunoSEQ multiplex PCR; TCRdb lists only in-frame clones, some missing. The profile shows around 1.9 million clones, roughly 91% of them singletons. The germline V gene has CDR1 SQVTM and CDR2 ANQGSEA. The CDR3 covers 13 residues. The V and J ends lost 7 bases and 6 bases, in that order; junction bases with no gene match: 12. V and J are TRBV29-1 and TRBJ2-7; 7 bases map to TRBD2. Material: naive CD8+ T cells from PBMCs. The TCR sequence derives from a young man in good health. Some clones in this sample may be carry-over from other donors' samples. DNA for the CDR3: TGCAGCGCTGTTCTAGCGGATAAACGCGAGCAGTACTTC. Amino acid sequence: CSAVLADKREQYF.